These T cell receptor beta chains were read from a single sample in a study of radiotherapy plus CTLA-4 blockade in lung cancer. Generated by immunoSEQ multiplex PCR, the TCRdb table keeps only in-frame clones and is missing some. The repertoire holds around 82,000 clones, with around 84% as singletons. Here the sequenced sample was peripheral blood, taken from a patient treated with radiotherapy plus ipilimumab. These receptors were taken from a human donor with non-small cell lung cancer that progressed on radiotherapy plus ipilimumab. The conserved cysteine and the conserved F or W are not part of the CDR3 here.

V	J	CDR3
TRBV4-3	TRBJ2-1	ASSPSRTRVEQF
TRBV6-5	TRBJ2-1	ASRRTGSSYNEQF
TRBV4-3	TRBJ2-2	ASSQYRDRHTGELF
TRBV11-1	TRBJ2-7	ASSLTWDPSYEQY
TRBV7-8	TRBJ1-4	ASSHRDRANEKLF
TRBV4-1	TRBJ1-4	ASSQSRATNEKLF
TRBV15	TRBJ2-5	ATSRDLAGGTETQY
TRBV5-1	TRBJ2-7	ASRTGDFSGEQY
TRBV9	TRBJ1-6	ASSSGTAGSPLH
TRBV30	TRBJ2-5	AWSVLSQETQY
TRBV6-5	TRBJ1-5	ASSRDRGTNQPQH
TRBV5-1	TRBJ2-1	ASSSYGTANSDEQF
TRBV7-2	TRBJ2-1	ASSSRWGSGRAQEQF